This is a list of T cell receptor beta chains from one sample in a study of blood T cell repertoires in COVID-19. Assay used: immunoSEQ multiplex PCR; TCRdb lists only in-frame clones, some missing. The data contain more than 200,000 clones, roughly 86% of them singletons. Sample: peripheral blood. All receptors derive from a woman aged 60-75 years with acute or convalescent COVID-19. Each CDR3 is given with its conserved first and last residue. D genes are given only for firm matches. Where a row states a size, it is once, few, many or the class of an expanded clone; other rows omit it.

d_gene | abundance | j_gene | v_gene | CDR3nt | CDR3aa
. | few | TRBJ1-2 | TRBV15 | TGTGCCACCAGCAGAGATGCCTCTATTAACTATGGCTACACCTTC | CATSRDASINYGYTF
. | once | TRBJ1-3 | TRBV28 | TGTGCCAGCAGGCGGACAGCAAGCTCTGGAAACACCATATATTTT | CASRRTASSGNTIYF
. | few | TRBJ1-3 | TRBV6-5 | TGTGCCAGCAGCCGACTCGGGACTGGAAACACCATATATTTT | CASSRLGTGNTIYF
. | once | TRBJ1-1 | TRBV5-1 | TGCGCCAGCAGCAAGGCGTTCCAGGGGACGGGCACTGAAGCTTTCTTT | CASSKAFQGTGTEAFF
. | . | TRBJ2-6 | TRBV27 | TGTGCCAGCAGCCCAGGCAGGGGAATTATCTCTGGGGCCAACGTCCTGACTTTC | CASSPGRGIISGANVLTF
. | once | TRBJ1-4 | TRBV28 | TGTGCCAGCAGTCTGCGGGAGAGGGCTGGGGAAAAACTGTTTTTT | CASSLRERAGEKLFF
. | . | TRBJ2-3 | TRBV3-1/TRBV3-2 | TGTGCCAGCAGCCAAGTGCTTGGACAACGGGAGTCAGATACGCAGTATTTT | CASSQVLGQRESDTQYF
. | . | TRBJ2-7 | TRBV5-1 | TGCGCCAGCAGCTTCGCCGGGGACGAGCAGTACTTC | CASSFAGDEQYF
TRBD1 | . | TRBJ2-1 | TRBV19 | TGTGCCAGTAGGTCTTCCGGGACAGGGGGCAATGAGCAGTTCTTC | CASRSSGTGGNEQFF
. | . | TRBJ2-1 | TRBV7-3 | TGTGCCAGCAGCGTATACATCCCGTTCTTC | CASSVYIPFF
. | . | TRBJ2-7 | TRBV24-1 | TGTGCCACCAGTGATCCTAGGATGGCTTCCTACGAGCAGTACTTC | CATSDPRMASYEQYF
TRBD1 | . | TRBJ1-6 | TRBV15 | TGTGCCACCAGCGGGGGACAGGCCTATAATTCACCCCTCCACTTT | CATSGGQAYNSPLHF
. | . | TRBJ1-5 | TRBV18 | TGTGCCAGCTCACTAAGCTCAGCCGCGGGTGAGCCCCAGCATTTT | CASSLSSAAGEPQHF
. | . | TRBJ1-3 | TRBV18 | TGTGCCAGCTCACCCGTGGGTCCCAACTTCGGAGACACCATATATTTT | CASSPVGPNFGDTIYF
TRBD1 | . | TRBJ2-7 | TRBV7-9 | TGTGCCAGCAGCTTAATGCCGGGACAGGGGACCTACGAGCAGTACTTC | CASSLMPGQGTYEQYF
TRBD2 | . | TRBJ2-1 | TRBV14 | TGTGCCAGCAGCCAACCGGGACTAGCGGAGAGCTCCTACAATGAGCAGTTCTTC | CASSQPGLAESSYNEQFF
. | . | TRBJ1-3 | TRBV11-2 | TGTGCCAGCAGCTTAGTTTCGAACACCATATATTTT | CASSLVSNTIYF
. | . | TRBJ1-4 | TRBV7-2 | TGTGCCAGCAGAAGGGAGGGGGCAACTAATGAAAAACTGTTTTTT | CASRREGATNEKLFF
. | . | TRBJ1-3 | TRBV6-5 | TGTGCCAGCACCCGAGGCTCTGGAAACACCATATATTTT | CASTRGSGNTIYF
TRBD1 | . | TRBJ1-2 | TRBV4-1 | TGCGCCAGCAGCCCGACAGGGGAATACTATGGCTACACCTTC | CASSPTGEYYGYTF
. | . | TRBJ1-4 | TRBV6-2/TRBV6-3 | TGTGCCAGCAGTTACCTTGGCGGAGAAAAACTGTTTTTT | CASSYLGGEKLFF
TRBD1 | . | TRBJ1-2 | TRBV6-5 | TGTGCCAGCAGTTACAGAGTACAGGGGAGAGGCTATGGCTACACCTTC | CASSYRVQGRGYGYTF
TRBD1 | . | TRBJ2-5 | TRBV6-5 | TGTGCCAGCAGTCGACAGGGGCAAGAGACCCAGTACTTC | CASSRQGQETQYF
. | . | TRBJ1-1 | TRBV5-1 | TGCGCCAGCAGACCCGACAGCGGGGGACTTAAGAACACTGAAGCTTTCTTT | CASRPDSGGLKNTEAFF
. | . | TRBJ1-5 | TRBV5-5 | TGTGCCAGCAGCGTAGACGGGGATCAGCCCCAGCATTTT | CASSVDGDQPQHF
TRBD2 | once | TRBJ2-3 | TRBV5-1 | TGCGCCAGCACCAGCGGGGGAGCGATAGATACGCAGTATTTT | CASTSGGAIDTQYF
. | . | TRBJ2-5 | TRBV12-3/TRBV12-4 | TGTGCCAGCAGTTGGGCAGAGCAAGAGACCCAGTACTTC | CASSWAEQETQYF
. | . | TRBJ2-3 | TRBV21-1 | TGTGCCAGCAGCAATGCCGGATGGAGGCTGACCGAAAAAGTCACAGATACGCAGTATTTT | CASSNAGWRLTEKVTDTQYF
. | . | TRBJ2-7 | TRBV2 | TGTGCCAGCAGTACACAGGTAATCTACGAGCAGTACTTC | CASSTQVIYEQYF
. | once | TRBJ2-7 | TRBV6-5 | TGTGCCAGCATTACGGACCTAGCGTGGCCCTACGAGCAGTACTTC | CASITDLAWPYEQYF
. | . | TRBJ2-7 | TRBV2 | TGTGCCAGCAGTGAGACATCCTACGAGCAGTACTTC | CASSETSYEQYF
TRBD1 | . | TRBJ2-3 | TRBV10-3 | TGTGCCATCAGTGCGACAGGGTCAACAGATACGCAGTATTTT | CAISATGSTDTQYF